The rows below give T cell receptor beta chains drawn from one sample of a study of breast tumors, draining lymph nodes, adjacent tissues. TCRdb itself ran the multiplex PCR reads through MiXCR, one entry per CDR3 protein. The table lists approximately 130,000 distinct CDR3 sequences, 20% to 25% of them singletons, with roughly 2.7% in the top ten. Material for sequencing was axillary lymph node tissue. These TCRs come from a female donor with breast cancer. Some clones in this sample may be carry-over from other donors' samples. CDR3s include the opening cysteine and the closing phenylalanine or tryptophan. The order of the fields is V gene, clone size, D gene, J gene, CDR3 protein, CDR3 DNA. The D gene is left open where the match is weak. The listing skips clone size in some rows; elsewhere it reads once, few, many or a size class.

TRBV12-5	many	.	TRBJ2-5	CASGLGVQGGETQYF	TGTGCTAGTGGTTTGGGGGTACAGGGCGGGGAGACCCAGTACTTC
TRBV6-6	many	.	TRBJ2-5	CASSLLSNRETQYF	TGTGCCAGCAGTCTCTTGAGCAATCGGGAGACCCAGTACTTC
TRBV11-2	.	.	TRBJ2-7	CVSSLVGYGEQYF	TGTGTCAGCAGCTTAGTGGGCTATGGCGAGCAGTACTTC
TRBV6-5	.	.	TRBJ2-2	CAIHSTTGELFF	TGTGCCATCCACTCTACCACCGGGGAGCTGTTTTTT
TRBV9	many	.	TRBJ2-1	CASSVVQGWGNNEQFF	TGTGCCAGCAGCGTAGTCCAGGGATGGGGAAACAATGAGCAGTTCTTC
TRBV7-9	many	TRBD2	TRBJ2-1	CASSWGGDEQFF	TGTGCCAGCAGCTGGGGGGGTGATGAGCAGTTCTTC
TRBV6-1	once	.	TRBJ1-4	CASRTTATNEKLSF	TGTGCCAGCAGGACGACAGCAACTAATGAAAAACTGTCTTTT
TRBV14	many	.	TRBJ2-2	CASSQVSGELFF	TGTGCCAGCAGCCAAGTCTCCGGGGAGCTGTTTTTT
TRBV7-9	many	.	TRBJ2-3	CASSLAGSTDTQYF	TGTGCCAGCAGCTTAGCGGGATCCACAGATACGCAGTATTTT
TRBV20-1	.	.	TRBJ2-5	CSARDFQSGETQYF	TGCAGTGCTAGAGATTTCCAGTCCGGAGAGACCCAGTACTTC
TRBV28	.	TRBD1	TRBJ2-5	CASSLRGPQETQYF	TGTGCCAGCAGTTTAAGGGGGCCCCAAGAGACCCAGTACTTC
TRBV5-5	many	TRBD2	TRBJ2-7	CASSPPAGASGIYEQYF	TGTGCCAGCAGCCCCCCCGCCGGGGCTAGCGGGATCTACGAGCAGTACTTC
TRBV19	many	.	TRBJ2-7	CASSSSWTYSYEQYF	TGTGCCAGTAGTTCTTCATGGACATACTCCTACGAGCAGTACTTC
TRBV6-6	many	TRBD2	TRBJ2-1	CASSFLAGGDGKQFF	TGTGCCAGCAGTTTCCTAGCGGGAGGAGATGGGAAGCAGTTCTTC
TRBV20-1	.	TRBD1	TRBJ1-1	CSASGHDLGGWFNTEAFF	TGCAGTGCTAGTGGCCACGATCTAGGGGGCTGGTTTAACACTGAAGCTTTCTTT
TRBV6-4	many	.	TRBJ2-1	CASSDSPGGEQFF	TGTGCCAGCAGTGACTCGCCCGGCGGGGAGCAGTTCTTC
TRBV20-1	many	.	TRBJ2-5	CSARGGGARVTQYF	TGCAGTGCTAGAGGTGGGGGCGCAAGGGTGACCCAGTACTTC
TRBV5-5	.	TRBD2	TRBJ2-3	CASSLGLAGGRDTQYF	TGTGCCAGCAGCTTGGGGTTAGCGGGAGGGCGGGATACGCAGTATTTT
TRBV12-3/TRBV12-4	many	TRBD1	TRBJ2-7	CASRGQTGGDEQYF	TGTGCCAGCAGGGGACAGACAGGGGGCGACGAGCAGTACTTC
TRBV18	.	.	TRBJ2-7	CASSPQGTLSEQYF	TGTGCCAGCTCACCACAGGGGACACTATCCGAGCAGTACTTC
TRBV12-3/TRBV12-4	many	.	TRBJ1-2	CASRRDQGPYGYTF	TGTGCCAGCAGACGCGACCAGGGCCCTTATGGCTACACCTTC
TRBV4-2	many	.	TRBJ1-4	CASSQATATNEKLFF	TGTGCCAGCAGCCAAGCGACAGCGACTAATGAAAAACTGTTTTTT
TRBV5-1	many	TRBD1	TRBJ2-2	CASSLTTGGEGELFF	TGCGCCAGCAGCTTGACTACAGGGGGTGAAGGGGAGCTGTTTTTT
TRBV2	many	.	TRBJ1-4	CASNQATNEKLFF	TGTGCCAGCAATCAAGCAACTAATGAAAAACTGTTTTTT
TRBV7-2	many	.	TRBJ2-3	CASSLFRSTDTQYF	TGTGCCAGCAGCTTATTCCGGAGCACAGATACGCAGTATTTT
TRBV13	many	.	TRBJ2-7	CASSPGLSSPYEQYF	TGTGCCAGCAGCCCCGGACTATCGTCTCCCTACGAGCAGTACTTC
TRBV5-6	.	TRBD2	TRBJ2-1	CASSWRLAGGHEQFF	TGTGCCAGCAGCTGGCGACTAGCGGGAGGCCATGAGCAGTTCTTC
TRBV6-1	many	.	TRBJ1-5	CASSDQNQPQHF	TGTGCCAGCAGTGACCAAAATCAGCCCCAGCATTTT
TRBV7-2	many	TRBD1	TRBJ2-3	CASSTRTGTDTQYF	TGTGCCAGCAGCACCCGGACAGGGACAGATACGCAGTATTTT
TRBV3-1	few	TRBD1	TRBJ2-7	CASSPDRGVNEQYF	TGTGCCAGCAGCCCCGACAGGGGGGTCAACGAGCAGTACTTC
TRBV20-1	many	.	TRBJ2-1	CSARGFDEQFF	TGCAGTGCTAGAGGCTTTGATGAGCAGTTCTTC
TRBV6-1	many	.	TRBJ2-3	CASSTGTNDAQYF	TGTGCCAGCAGTACTGGGACCAACGATGCGCAGTATTTT
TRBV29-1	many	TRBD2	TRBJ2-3	CSVGLASGSSTDTQYF	TGCAGCGTTGGTCTGGCTAGCGGGTCTAGCACAGATACGCAGTATTTT
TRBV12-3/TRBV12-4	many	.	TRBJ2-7	CASSFGTFYEQYF	TGTGCCAGCAGTTTTGGGACTTTCTACGAGCAGTACTTC
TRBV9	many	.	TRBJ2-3	CASSVDGTFGTQYF	TGTGCCAGCAGCGTAGACGGGACATTCGGTACGCAGTATTTT
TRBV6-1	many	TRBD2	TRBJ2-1	CASGRTSSYNEQFF	TGTGCCAGCGGAAGGACTAGCTCCTACAATGAGCAGTTCTTC
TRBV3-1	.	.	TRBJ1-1	CASSQDPGMNTEAFF	TGTGCCAGCAGCCAAGATCCGGGCATGAACACTGAAGCTTTCTTT
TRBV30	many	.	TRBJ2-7	CAWGAAYEQYF	TGTGCCTGGGGAGCGGCTTACGAGCAGTACTTC
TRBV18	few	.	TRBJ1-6	CASSPSSGTANSPLHF	TGTGCCAGCTCACCAAGTTCTGGGACGGCTAATTCACCCCTCCACTTT
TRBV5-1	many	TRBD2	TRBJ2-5	CASSSTGLAGETQYF	TGCGCCAGCAGCTCGACCGGACTAGCGGGAGAGACCCAGTACTTC
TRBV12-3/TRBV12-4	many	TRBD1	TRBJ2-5	CATGDRAQETQYF	TGTGCCACCGGGGACAGGGCGCAAGAGACCCAGTACTTC
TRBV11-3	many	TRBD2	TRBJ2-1	CASSFTRTSGKKHNEQFF	TGTGCCAGCAGCTTTACCAGGACTAGCGGGAAAAAACACAATGAGCAGTTCTTC
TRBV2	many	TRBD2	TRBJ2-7	CASSRAGGPFYEQYF	TGTGCCAGCTCCCGAGCGGGAGGGCCATTCTACGAGCAGTACTTC
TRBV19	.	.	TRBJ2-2	CASSIPGTDTGELFF	TGTGCCAGTAGTATCCCTGGGACGGACACCGGGGAGCTGTTTTTT
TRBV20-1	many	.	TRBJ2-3	CSARPLRGSGTDTQYF	TGCAGTGCTAGACCCCTTCGGGGGAGTGGTACAGATACGCAGTATTTT
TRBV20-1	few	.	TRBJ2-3	CSALLRTDTQYF	TGCAGTGCTCTTCTTAGGACAGATACGCAGTATTTT
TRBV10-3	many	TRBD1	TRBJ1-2	CAISRETGYGYTF	TGTGCCATCAGTAGGGAGACAGGGTATGGCTACACCTTC
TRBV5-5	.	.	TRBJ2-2	CASSSSPDTNAGELFF	TGCGCCAGCAGCTCCTCCCCGGATACGAACGCCGGGGAGCTGTTTTTT
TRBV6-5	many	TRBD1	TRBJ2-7	CASSATGIRDEQYF	TGTGCCAGCAGCGCGACAGGGATTCGCGACGAGCAGTACTTC
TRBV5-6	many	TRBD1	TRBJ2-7	CASSLPGQGAYEQYF	TGTGCCAGCAGCCTACCGGGACAGGGGGCCTACGAGCAGTACTTC
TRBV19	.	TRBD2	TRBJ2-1	CARDVVAGGPLTYNEQFF	TGTGCCAGGGACGTGGTGGCGGGAGGGCCTCTTACCTACAATGAGCAGTTCTTC